This entry concerns a single T cell receptor (beta chain). The ends were cut back, 1 base at V and 4 bases at J, with 9 bases in the middle. The CDR3 extends over 14 amino acids. Germline V CDR1 and CDR2: MNHNS, SASEGT. Method: immunoSEQ multiplex PCR; TCRdb's copy keeps in-frame clones and lacks some. Among tens of thousands of clones, about 91% were seen once, and the ten largest hold around 1.8%. This entry is derived from a study of T cell changes during pregnancy in multiple sclerosis. The chain employs TRBV6-1 and TRBJ2-3, with D perhaps matching TRBD1 (5 bases). The sample in question was peripheral blood, obtained in the first trimester of pregnancy. The receptor was isolated from a female donor in good health, enrolled as a control in a pregnancy study. CDR3 region: CASSEGGISDTQYF. CDR3 nucleotide sequence: TGTGCCAGCAGTGAAGGGGGCATATCAGATACGCAGTATTTT.